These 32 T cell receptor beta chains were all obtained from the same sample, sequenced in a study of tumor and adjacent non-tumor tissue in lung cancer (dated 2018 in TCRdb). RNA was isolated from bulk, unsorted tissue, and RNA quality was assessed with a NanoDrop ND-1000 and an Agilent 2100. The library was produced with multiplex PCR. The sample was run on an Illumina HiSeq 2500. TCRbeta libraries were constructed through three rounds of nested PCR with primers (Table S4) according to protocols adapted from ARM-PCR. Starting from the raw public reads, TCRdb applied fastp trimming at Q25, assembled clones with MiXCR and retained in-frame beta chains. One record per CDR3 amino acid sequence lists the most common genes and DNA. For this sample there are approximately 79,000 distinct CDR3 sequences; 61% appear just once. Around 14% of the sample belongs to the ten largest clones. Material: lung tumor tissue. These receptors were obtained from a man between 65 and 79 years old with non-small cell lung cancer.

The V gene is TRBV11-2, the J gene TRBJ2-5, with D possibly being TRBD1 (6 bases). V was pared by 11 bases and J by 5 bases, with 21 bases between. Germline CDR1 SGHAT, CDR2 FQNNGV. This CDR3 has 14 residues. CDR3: CACSPRQAKETQYF. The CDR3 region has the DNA TGTGCCTGTAGCCCTAGACAGGCGAAGGAGACCCAGTACTTC.

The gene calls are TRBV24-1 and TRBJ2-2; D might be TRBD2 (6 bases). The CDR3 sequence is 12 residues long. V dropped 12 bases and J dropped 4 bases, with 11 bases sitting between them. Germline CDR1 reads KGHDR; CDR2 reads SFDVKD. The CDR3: CAAGPSTGELFF. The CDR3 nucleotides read TGTGCCGCGGGACCGAGCACCGGGGAGCTGTTTTTT.

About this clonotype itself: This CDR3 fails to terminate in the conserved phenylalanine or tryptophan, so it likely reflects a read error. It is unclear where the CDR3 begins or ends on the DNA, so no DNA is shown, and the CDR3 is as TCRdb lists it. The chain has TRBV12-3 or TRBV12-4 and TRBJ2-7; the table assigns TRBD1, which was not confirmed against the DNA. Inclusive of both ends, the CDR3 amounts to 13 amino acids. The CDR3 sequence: CASNLRQGDQQYL.

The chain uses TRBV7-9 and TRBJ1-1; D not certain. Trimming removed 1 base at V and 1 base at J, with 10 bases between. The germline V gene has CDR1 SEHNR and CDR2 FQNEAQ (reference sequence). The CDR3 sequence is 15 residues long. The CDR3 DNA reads TGTGCCAGCAGCTTAGGTCTAGGGTCGAACACTGAAGCTTTCTTT. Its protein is CASSLGLGSNTEAFF.

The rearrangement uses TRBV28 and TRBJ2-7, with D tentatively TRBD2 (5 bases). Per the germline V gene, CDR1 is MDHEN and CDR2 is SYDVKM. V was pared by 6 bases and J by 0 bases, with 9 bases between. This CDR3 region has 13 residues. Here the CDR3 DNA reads TGTGCCAGCAGGGGGAGTTACTCCTACGAGCAGTACTTC. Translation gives CASRGSYSYEQYF.

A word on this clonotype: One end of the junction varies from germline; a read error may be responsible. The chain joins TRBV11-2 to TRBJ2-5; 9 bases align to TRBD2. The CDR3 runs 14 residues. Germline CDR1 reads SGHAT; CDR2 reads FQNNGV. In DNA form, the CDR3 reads TGTGCCAGCAGCTCTGCGGGGGGGCCGGAGATCCAGTGCTTC. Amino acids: CASSSAGGPEIQCF.

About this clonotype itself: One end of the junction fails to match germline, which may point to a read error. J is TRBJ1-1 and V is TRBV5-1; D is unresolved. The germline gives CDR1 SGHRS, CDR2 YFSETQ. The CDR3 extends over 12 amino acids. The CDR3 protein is CASSPKGTEVFF. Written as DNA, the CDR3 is TGCGCCAGCAGCCCGAAGGGTACTGAAGTTTTCTTT.

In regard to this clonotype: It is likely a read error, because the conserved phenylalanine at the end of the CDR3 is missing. The CDR3 DNA reads TGTGCCAGCAGTGATGTCGGCGGCTATGGTTACACCATC. Amino acids: CASSDVGGYGYTI. The chain carries TRBV6-1 and TRBJ1-2; no clear D gene. The germline CDR1 and CDR2 sequences are MNHNS and SASEGT. The CDR3 consists of 13 residues.

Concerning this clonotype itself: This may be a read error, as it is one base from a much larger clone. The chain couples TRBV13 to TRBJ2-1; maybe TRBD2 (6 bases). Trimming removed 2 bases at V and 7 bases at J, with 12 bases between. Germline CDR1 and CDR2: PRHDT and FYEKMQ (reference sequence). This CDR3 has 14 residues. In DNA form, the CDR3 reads TGTGCCAGCAGCTTATTAGCGGTACTGAATGAGCAGTTCTTC. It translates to CASSLLAVLNEQFF.

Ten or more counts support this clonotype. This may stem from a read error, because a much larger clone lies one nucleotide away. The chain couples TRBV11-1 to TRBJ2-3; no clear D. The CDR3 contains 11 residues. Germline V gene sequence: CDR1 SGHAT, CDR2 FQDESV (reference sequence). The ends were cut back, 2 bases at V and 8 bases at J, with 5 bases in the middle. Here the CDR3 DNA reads TGTGCCAGCAGCTTATCAGGTACGCAGTATTTT. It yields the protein CASSLSGTQYF.

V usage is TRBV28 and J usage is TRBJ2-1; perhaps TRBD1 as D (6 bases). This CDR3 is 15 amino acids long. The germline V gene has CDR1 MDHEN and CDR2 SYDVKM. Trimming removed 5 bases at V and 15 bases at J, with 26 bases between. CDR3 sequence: CASSPRGRGDSFGFF. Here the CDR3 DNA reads TGTGCCAGCAGTCCCCGGGGCAGGGGTGATAGTTTCGGGTTCTTC.

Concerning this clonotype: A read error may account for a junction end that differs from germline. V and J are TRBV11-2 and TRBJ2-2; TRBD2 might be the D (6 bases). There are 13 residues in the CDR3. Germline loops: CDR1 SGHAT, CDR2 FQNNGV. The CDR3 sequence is CASSPRGTGELFF. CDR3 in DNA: TGTGCTAGCAGTCCACGGGGGACCGGGGAGCTATTTTTT.

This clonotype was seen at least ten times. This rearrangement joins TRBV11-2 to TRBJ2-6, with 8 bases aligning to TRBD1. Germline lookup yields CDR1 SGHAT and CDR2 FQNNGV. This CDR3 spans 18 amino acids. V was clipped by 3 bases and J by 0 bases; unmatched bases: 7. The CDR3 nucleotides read TGTGCCAGCAGCTTGCGAGGGACAGGAATCTCTGGGGCCAACGTCCTGACTTTC. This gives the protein CASSLRGTGISGANVLTF.

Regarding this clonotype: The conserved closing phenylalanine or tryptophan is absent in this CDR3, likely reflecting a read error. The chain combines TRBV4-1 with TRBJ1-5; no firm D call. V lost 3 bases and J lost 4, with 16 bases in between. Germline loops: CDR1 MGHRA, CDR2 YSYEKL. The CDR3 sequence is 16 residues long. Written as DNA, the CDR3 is TGCGCCAGCAGCCAGGGCGCAGTTGAGCGTAATCAGCCCCAGCATTTA. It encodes CASSQGAVERNQPQHL.

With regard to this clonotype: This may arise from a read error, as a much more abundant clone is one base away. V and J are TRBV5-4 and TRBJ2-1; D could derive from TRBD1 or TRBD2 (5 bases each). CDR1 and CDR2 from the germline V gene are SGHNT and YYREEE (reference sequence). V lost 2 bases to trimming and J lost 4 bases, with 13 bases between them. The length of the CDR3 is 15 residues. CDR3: CASSFWDRAYNEQFF. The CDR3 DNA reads TGTGCCAGCAGCTTCTGGGACCGAGCATACAATGAGCAGTTCTTC.

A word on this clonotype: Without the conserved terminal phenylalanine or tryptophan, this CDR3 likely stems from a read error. CDR3 coding DNA: TGTGCCAGCAGTTACACGAGAGGGCGGGTGGGCGAGCAGTACTTA. Its translation: CASSYTRGRVGEQYL. The chain is built from TRBV6-5 and TRBJ2-7; possibly TRBD2 for D (5 bases). CDR1 and CDR2 from the germline V gene are MNHEY and SVGAGI. With 2 bases removed from V and 6 bases from J, the gap between germline ends came to 17 bases. The CDR3 has 15 residues.

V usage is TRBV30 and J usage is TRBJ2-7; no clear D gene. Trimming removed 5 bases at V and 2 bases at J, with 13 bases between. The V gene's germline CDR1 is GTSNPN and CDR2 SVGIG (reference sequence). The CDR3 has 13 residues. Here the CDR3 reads CAWGLLPPYEQYF. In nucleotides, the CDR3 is TGTGCCTGGGGTCTACTCCCGCCCTACGAGCAGTACTTC.

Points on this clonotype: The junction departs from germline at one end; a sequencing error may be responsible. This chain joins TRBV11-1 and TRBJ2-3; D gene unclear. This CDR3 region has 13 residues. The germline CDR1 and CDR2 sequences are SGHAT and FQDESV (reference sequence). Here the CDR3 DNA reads TGTGCCAGTAGCTTAGACTTCACAGATACGCAGTATTTT. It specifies CASSLDFTDTQYF.

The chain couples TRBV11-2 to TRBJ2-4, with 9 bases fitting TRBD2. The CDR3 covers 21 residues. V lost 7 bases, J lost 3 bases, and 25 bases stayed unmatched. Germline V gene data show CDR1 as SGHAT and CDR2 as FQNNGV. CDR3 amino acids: CASNHPREAGGPGIGKNIQYF. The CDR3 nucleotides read TGTGCCAGCAATCACCCTCGGGAGGCGGGAGGGCCGGGTATAGGCAAAAACATTCAGTACTTC. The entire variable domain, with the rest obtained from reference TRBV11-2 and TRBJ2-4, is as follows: EAGVAQSPRYKIIEKRQSVAFWCNPISGHATLYWYQQILGQGPKLLIQFQNNGVVDDSQLPKDRFSAERLKGVDSTLKIQPAKLEDSAVYLCASNHPREAGGPGIGKNIQYFGAGTRLSVL.

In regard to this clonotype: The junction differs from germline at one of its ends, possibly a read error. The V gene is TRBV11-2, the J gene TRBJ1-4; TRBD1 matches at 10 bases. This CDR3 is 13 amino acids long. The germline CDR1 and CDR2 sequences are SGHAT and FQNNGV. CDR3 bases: TGTACCAGGAGCTTAGGACAGGGGGGTAAACTGTTTTTT. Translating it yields CTRSLGQGGKLFF.

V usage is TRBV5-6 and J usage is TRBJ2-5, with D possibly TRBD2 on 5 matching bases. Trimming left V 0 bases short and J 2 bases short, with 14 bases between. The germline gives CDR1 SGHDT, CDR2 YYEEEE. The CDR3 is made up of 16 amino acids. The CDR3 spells CASSLGYGGAQETQYF. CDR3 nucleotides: TGTGCCAGCAGCTTGGGGTATGGAGGAGCGCAAGAGACCCAGTACTTC.

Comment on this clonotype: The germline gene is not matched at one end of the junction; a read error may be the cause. The CDR3 region has the DNA TGTGCCAGCAGCTCCAGTTTTCTCTGGACACACCATATATTT. Its protein product is CASSSSFLWTHHIF. The V call is TRBV11-3, the J call TRBJ1-3, with D perhaps matching TRBD1 (5 bases). In germline, CDR1 is SGHNT, CDR2 YENEEA. The CDR3 spans 14 residues.

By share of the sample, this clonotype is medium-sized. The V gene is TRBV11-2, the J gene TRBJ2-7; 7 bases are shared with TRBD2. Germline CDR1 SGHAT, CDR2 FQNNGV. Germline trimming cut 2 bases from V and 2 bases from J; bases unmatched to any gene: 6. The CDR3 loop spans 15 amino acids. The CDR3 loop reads CASSLRGGETYEQYF. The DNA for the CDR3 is TGTGCCAGCAGCTTACGTGGGGGGGAGACCTACGAGCAGTACTTC.

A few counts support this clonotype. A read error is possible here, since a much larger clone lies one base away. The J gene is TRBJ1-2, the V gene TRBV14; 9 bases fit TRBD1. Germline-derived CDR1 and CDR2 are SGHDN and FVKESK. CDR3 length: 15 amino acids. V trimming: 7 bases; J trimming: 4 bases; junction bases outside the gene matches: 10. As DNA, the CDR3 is TGTGCCAGCACTAGGGGACAGGGCATCGGCTATGGCTACACCTTC. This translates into CASTRGQGIGYGYTF.

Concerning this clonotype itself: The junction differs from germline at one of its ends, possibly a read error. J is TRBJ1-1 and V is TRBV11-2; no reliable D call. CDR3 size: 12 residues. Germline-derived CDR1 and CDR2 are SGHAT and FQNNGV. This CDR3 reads CASSIQNTETFF. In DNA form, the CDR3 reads TGTGCCAGCAGCATACAGAACACTGAAACTTTCTTT. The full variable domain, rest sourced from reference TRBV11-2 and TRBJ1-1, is EAGVAQSPRYKIIEKRQSVAFWCNPISGHATLYWYQQILGQGPKLLIQFQNNGVVDDSQLPKDRFSAERLKGVDSTLKIQPAKLEDSAVYLCASSIQNTETFFGQGTRLTVV.

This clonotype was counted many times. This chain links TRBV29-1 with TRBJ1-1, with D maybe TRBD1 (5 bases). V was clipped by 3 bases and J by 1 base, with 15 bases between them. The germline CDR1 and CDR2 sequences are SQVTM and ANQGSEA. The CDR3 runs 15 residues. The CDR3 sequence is CSVDLGGGTNTEAFF. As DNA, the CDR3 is TGCAGCGTTGACCTTGGGGGGGGGACGAACACTGAAGCTTTCTTT.

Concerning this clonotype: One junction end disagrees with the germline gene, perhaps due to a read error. This chain's CDR3 is CSARAGQGYQSQHF. The CDR3, as DNA: TGCAGTGCCCGAGCGGGACAGGGCTATCAGTCCCAGCATTTT. This chain connects TRBV20-1 to TRBJ1-5, with TRBD1 matching 9 bases. This CDR3 has 14 residues. The germline CDR1 and CDR2 sequences are DFQATT and SNEGSKA (reference sequence).

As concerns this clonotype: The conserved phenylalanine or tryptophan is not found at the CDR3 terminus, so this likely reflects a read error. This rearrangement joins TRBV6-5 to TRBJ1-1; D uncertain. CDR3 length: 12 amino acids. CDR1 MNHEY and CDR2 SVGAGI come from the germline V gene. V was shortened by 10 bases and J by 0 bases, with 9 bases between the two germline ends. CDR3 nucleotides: TGTGCCAACAGCCATATGAACACTGAAGCTTTCTTA. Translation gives CANSHMNTEAFL.

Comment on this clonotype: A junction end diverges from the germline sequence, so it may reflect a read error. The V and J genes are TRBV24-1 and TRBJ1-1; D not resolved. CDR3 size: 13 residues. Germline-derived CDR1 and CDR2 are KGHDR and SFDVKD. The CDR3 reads CGTSDSADTEAFF. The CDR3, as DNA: TGTGGCACCAGTGATTCTGCGGACACTGAAGCTTTCTTT.

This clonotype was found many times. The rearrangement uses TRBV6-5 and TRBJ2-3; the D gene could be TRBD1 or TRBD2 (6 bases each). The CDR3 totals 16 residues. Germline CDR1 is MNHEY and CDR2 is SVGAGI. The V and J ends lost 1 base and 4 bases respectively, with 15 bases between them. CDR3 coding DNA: TGTGCCAGCAGTTACTTCTCGGGGGCGGCCCCAGATACGCAGTATTTT. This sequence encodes CASSYFSGAAPDTQYF.

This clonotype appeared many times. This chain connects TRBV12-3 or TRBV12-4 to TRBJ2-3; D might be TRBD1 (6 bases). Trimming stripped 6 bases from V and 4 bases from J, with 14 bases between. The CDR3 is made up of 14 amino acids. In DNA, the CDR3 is TGTGCCAGCAGACCCGGCACAGGGCCAGATACGCAGTATTTT. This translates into CASRPGTGPDTQYF.

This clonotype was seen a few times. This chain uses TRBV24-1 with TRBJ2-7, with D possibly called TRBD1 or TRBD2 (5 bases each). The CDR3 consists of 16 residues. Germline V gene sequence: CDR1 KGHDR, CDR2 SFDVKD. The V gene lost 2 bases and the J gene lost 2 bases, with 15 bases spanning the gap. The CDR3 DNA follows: TGTGCCACCAGTGATTGGGGGTCCGGGGAGACCTACGAGCAGTACTTC. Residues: CATSDWGSGETYEQYF.